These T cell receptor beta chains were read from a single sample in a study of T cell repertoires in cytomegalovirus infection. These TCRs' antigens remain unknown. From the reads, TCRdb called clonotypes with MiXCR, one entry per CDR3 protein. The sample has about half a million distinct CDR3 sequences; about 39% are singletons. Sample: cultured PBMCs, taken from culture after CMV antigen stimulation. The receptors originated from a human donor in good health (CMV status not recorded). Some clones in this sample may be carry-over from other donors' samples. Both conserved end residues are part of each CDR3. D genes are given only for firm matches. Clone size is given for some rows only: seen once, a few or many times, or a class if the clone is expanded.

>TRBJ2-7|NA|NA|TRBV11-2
TGTGCCAGCAGCTTAGATAGGGGGACCGGGACGGGACCCTACGAGCAGTACTTC
CASSLDRGTGTGPYEQYF
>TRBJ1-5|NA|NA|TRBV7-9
TGTGCCAGCAGCCCCCCGGGGTTTGCCCAGCCCCAGCATTTT
CASSPPGFAQPQHF
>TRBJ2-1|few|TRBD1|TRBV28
TGTGCCAGCAGTTCGCCCCTGACAGGGGGTTCCTACAATGAGCAGTTCTTC
CASSSPLTGGSYNEQFF
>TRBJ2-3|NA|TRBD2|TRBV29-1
TGCAGCGTTGATGGGACTAGAGGCACAGATACGCAGTATTTT
CSVDGTRGTDTQYF
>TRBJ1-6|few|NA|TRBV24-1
TGTGCCTCTCAGGGGACGGAAAATTCACCCCTCCACTTT
CASQGTENSPLHF
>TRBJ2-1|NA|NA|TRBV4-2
TGTGCCAGCAGCACCCGGGACACCGGGGAGCAGTTCTTC
CASSTRDTGEQFF
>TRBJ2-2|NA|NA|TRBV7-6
TGTGCCAGCAGCGTTACACCGGGACAATACACCGGGGAGCTGTTTTTT
CASSVTPGQYTGELFF
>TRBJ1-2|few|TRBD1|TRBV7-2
TGTGCCAGCAGCTTAGTAGCAGGGGGAAGTGGCTACACCTTC
CASSLVAGGSGYTF
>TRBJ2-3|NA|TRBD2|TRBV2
TGTGCTAGAGGGGAGCGGGGGGCCCCAGATACGCAGTATTTT
CARGERGAPDTQYF
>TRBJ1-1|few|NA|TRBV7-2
TGTGCCAGCAGCCTCAGGGGCCCGAACGGTGAAGCTTTCTTT
CASSLRGPNGEAFF
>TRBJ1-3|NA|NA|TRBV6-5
TGTGCCAGCAGTAAGGCCGCCACCCAAAACACCATATATTTT
CASSKAATQNTIYF
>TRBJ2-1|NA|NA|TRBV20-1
TGCAGTGCCCGTTTCATCGGGGCGAATGAGCAGTTCTTC
CSARFIGANEQFF
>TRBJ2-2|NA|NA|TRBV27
TGTGCCAGCAGTTTAATAGCCTGGAACACCGGGGAGCTGTTTTTT
CASSLIAWNTGELFF
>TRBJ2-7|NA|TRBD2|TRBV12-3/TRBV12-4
TGTGCCAGCAGTTCCCGGGCGTTAGCGGGGGGGCCGGGCGAGCAGTACTTC
CASSSRALAGGPGEQYF
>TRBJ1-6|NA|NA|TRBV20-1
TGCAGTGCATCCGGTATTGGGGCGAGCTCCTATAATTCACCCCTCCACTTT
CSASGIGASSYNSPLHF
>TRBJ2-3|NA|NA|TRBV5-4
TGTGCCAGCAGCTACCGGGACTTCTGGGATACGCAGTATTTT
CASSYRDFWDTQYF
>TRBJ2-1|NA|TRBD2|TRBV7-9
TGTGCCAGCAGCCCTTCCGCTAGCGGGAGCTTCCATGAGCAGTTCTTC
CASSPSASGSFHEQFF
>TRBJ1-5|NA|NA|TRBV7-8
TGTGCCAGCAGCTCGCATAGGGAGGGCAATCAGCCCCAGCATTTT
CASSSHREGNQPQHF
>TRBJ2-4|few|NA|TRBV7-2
TGTGCCAGCAGCTTAAGGTCCCCGGTCATCCTCCGGGACATTCAGTACTTC
CASSLRSPVILRDIQYF
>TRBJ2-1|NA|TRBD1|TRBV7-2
TGTGCCAGCACCTCGGACAGGTTGAGGGGTGAGCAGTTCTTC
CASTSDRLRGEQFF
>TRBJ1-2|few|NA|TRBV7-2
TGTGCCAGCAGCCAATCGACCCTGAACTATGGCTACACCTTC
CASSQSTLNYGYTF
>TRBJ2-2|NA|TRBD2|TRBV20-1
TGCAGTGCTAGAGATCAAGTTGGGGCTAGCGGGAACACCGGGGAGCTGTTTTTT
CSARDQVGASGNTGELFF
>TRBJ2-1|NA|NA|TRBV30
TGTGCCTGGACGATCCGGCTTTCCTACAATGAGCAGTTCTTC
CAWTIRLSYNEQFF
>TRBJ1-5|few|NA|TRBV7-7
TGTGCCAGCAGCTTAGCCCCTCGTAGCGAAAGCAATCAGCCCCAGCATTTT
CASSLAPRSESNQPQHF
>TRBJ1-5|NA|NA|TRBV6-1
TGTGCCAGCACCCCTTGGTTCAATCAGCCCCAGCATTTT
CASTPWFNQPQHF
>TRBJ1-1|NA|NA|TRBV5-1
TGCGCCAGCAGCTTGTTTCCAGCCATGAACACTGAAGCTTTCTTT
CASSLFPAMNTEAFF
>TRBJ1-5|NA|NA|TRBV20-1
TGCAGTGCTAGGGCTCTCAATAGCAATCAGCCCCAGCATTTT
CSARALNSNQPQHF
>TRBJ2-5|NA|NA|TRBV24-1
TGTGCCACCAGTGATCCTACTTCCGGCCAGAGAGGGACAGAGACCCAGTACTTC
CATSDPTSGQRGTETQYF
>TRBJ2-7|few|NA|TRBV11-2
TGTGCCAGCAGCCCGCGGACAGCGAGGGAGCAGTACTTC
CASSPRTAREQYF
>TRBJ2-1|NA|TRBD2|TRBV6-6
TGTGCCAGCAGTTACTCGGTACTGGGACTAGCGGGTGGGAGGACTAGGAATGAGCAGTTCTTC
CASSYSVLGLAGGRTRNEQFF
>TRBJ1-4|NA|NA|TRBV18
TGTGCCAGCTCACCAGGGACGCTGACAACTAATGAAAAACTGTTTTTT
CASSPGTLTTNEKLFF
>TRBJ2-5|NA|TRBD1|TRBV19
TGTGCCAGTAGTCCGGCCACACAGGGGGGCCAAGAGACCCAGTACTTC
CASSPATQGGQETQYF
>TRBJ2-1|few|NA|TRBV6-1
TGTGCCAGCAGTAGGGGAGAGGGGCATGAGCAGTTCTTC
CASSRGEGHEQFF
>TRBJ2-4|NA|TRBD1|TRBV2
TGTGCCTCAGCACCCCCCAGCGGGACAGGGAAAGTGGTTCAGTACTTC
CASAPPSGTGKVVQYF
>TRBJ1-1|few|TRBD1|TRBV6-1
TGTGCCAGCAGTGAAAAATGGCGGGGACAGGGGCACACTGAAGCTTTCTTT
CASSEKWRGQGHTEAFF
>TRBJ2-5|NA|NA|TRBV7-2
TGTGCCAGCAGCTTAGGTCGGGGGTCGGAGACCCAGTACTTC
CASSLGRGSETQYF
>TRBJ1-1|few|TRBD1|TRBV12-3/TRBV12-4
TGTGCCAGCAGGATTCAAAACAGGGGAGCAGCTTTCTTT
CASRIQNRGAAFF
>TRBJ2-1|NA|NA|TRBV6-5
TGTGCCAGCAGTTACTCCTGGGCAGGGCGCTACAATGAGCAGTTCTTC
CASSYSWAGRYNEQFF
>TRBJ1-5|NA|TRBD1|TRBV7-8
TGTGCCAGCAGCTTAGGGGGACAGTACACCCAGCCCCAGCATTTT
CASSLGGQYTQPQHF
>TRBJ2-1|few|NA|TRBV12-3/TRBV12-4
TGTGCCAGCAGCCGACACCTAGTGATTGGGTACAATGAGCAGTTCTTC
CASSRHLVIGYNEQFF
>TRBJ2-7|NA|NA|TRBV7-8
TGTGCCAGCACACCCCGGGACAAACACTACGAGCAGTACTTC
CASTPRDKHYEQYF
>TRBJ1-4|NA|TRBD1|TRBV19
TGTGCCAGTACCAGGGACGGGACAGGGGGGGATCCTAATGAAAAACTGTTTTTT
CASTRDGTGGDPNEKLFF
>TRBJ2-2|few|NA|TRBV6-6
TGTGCCAGCAACAACGCTTTAGACATTAGGACCGGGGAGCTGTTTTTT
CASNNALDIRTGELFF
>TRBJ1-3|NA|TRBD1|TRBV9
TGTGCCAGCAGCTGGACAGGGGGTGCCCCGAGCTCTGGAAACACCATATATTTT
CASSWTGGAPSSGNTIYF
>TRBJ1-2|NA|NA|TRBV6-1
TGTGCCAGCAGTGTGCGGAGTAACTATGGCTACACCTTC
CASSVRSNYGYTF
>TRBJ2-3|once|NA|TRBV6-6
TGTGCCAGCAAGGACCGACGGGGGGCGATCACAGATACGCAGTATTTT
CASKDRRGAITDTQYF
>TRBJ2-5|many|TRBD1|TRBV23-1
TGCGCCAGCAGTCAAACCGGGACAGGGGGCGTAGAGACCCAGTACTTC
CASSQTGTGGVETQYF
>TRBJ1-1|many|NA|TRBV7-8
TGTGCCAGCAGCTTTGCGGGGGAGAACACTGAAGCTTTCTTT
CASSFAGENTEAFF
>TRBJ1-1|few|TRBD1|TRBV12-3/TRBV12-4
TGTGCCAGCAGCACTACGACAGGGGCTCGAGCTTTCTTT
CASSTTTGARAFF
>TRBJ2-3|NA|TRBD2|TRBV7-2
TGTGCCAGCAGCTTGGGACTAGCAGCCCGGGATACGCAGTATTTT
CASSLGLAARDTQYF
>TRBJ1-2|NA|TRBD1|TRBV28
TGTGCCAGCAGTTTCCCCGGGACAGAGGAAAACTATGGCTACACCTTC
CASSFPGTEENYGYTF
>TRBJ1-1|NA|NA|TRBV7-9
TGTGCCAGCAGCAACCGGGACGCCTCAAAATCTGAAGCTTTCTTT
CASSNRDASKSEAFF
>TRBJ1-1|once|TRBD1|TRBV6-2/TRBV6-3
TGTGCCAGCAGCCGGACAGGGGAAGCTTTCTTT
CASSRTGEAFF
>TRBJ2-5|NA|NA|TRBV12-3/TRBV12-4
TGTGCCAGCAGTTCCTTTATGACGGAGACCCAGTACTTC
CASSSFMTETQYF